The T cell receptor beta chain described here comes from a study of regulatory T cells in long-lasting Graves disease (dated by TCRdb to the early 2020s). Concerning the study at large: Antithyroid drugs had been taken for less than 3 months by newly diagnosed Graves' disease patients. Patients with persistent Graves' disease were compared with patients with newly diagnosed Graves' disease using TCR sequencing and RNA sequencing of peripheral blood. The study took place in China and was registered as a clinical trial. A total of around 35 samples underwent TCR sequencing: some 13 from persistent and approximately 20 from newly diagnosed Graves' disease patients. On the study overall, not on this receptor specifically: TRBV28, TRBJ1-2 and TRBJ2-5 were preferentially used in persistent disease, while TRBV20-1 and TRBJ2-1 were favored in newly diagnosed disease. Compared with newly diagnosed patients, patients with persistent Graves' disease had lower TCR Shannon entropy and fewer highly expanded clones, which suggests clonal expansion. Sequencing and analysis were limited to the TCR beta chain. Because the primary lesion, thyroid tissue, could not be accessed, the study looked at peripheral blood alone. Persistent patients shared more public clonotypes among themselves (approximately 2,500) than newly diagnosed patients did (about 900). As a limitation, the authors acknowledged that the small sample size may reduce accuracy.

Ten or more counts support this clonotype. This receptor's antigen is unknown. The input lacks base qualities; no much larger clone sits a single base away. The method behind the library was multiplex PCR. TCRdb lists the instrument as Illumina HiSeq 4000. CDR3 regions were amplified by Arm-PCR with iRepertoire HTBI primers to construct TCR beta libraries. Before sequencing, the PCR products went through gel purification. The authors' pipeline ran thus. Gene usage analysis of CDR3 amino acid clonotypes relied on the approximately 60 TRBV and 14 TRBJ segments identified across samples. COPE and FqMerger were used to merge the filtered high-quality paired reads into contigs. BLAST was used to align contigs to IMGT TRBV, TRBD and TRBJ reference genes, with CDR3 defined following IMGT. Highly expanded clones were defined as clonotypes with a frequency above 0.1%. Shannon entropy was used to measure repertoire diversity, and the Gini coefficient was used to measure V-J evenness. A clonotype found in more than one individual was treated as public. The public reads were quality trimmed at Q25 with fastp and then assembled into clones with MiXCR by TCRdb, keeping productive beta chains. Identical CDR3 protein sequences are pooled into one entry, listed with their most common genes and DNA. The V and J calls reflect TCRdb's pipeline rather than the authors' work. The sample profile shows 550,000 to 700,000 distinct CDR3 sequences; about 16% of them were found once. The ten biggest clones cover about 12% of the sample.

The time point label for this specimen denotes: newly diagnosed GD, antithyroid drugs for less than 3 months. RNA was extracted from PBMCs in TRIzol for both TCR sequencing and RNA sequencing. The diagnosis of Graves' disease followed American Thyroid Association guidelines. Recruitment of patients was carried out at an endocrinology department in Xi'an, China. From each patient, approximately 9 milliliters of peripheral blood was collected into an EDTA anticoagulant tube. Ficoll Paque Plus density gradient separation was used to isolate PBMCs, and no additional T cell sorting was done. An Agilent 2100 Bioanalyzer and agarose gel were used to assess RNA quality, and a NanoDrop 2000 was used to measure RNA concentration. The V end loses 5 bases and the J end loses 5 bases, and a stretch of 19 bases separates them. The CDR3 holds 16 amino acids from the cysteine to the phenylalanine. The sequence is cut down to CDR3 DNA, 48 bases in frame from base 1.

This same sample was also taken into another study, of T cells in Graves' hyperthyroidism and ophthalmopathy. As the second paper documents: Stable Graves' hyperthyroidism was defined as the absence of progression to ophthalmopathy over 18 months of follow-up. Hyperthyroidism patients were newly diagnosed, with disease duration under 2 months, and aged 18 to 65 years. Any patient with an uncontrolled infection, another autoimmune disease, pregnancy or lactation was excluded. Diagnoses were based on clinical symptoms, serum thyroxine and TRAb, thyroid ultrasound and orbital computed tomography. For the first round of RT-PCR on the TCR CDR3, the HTBI primer set was used together with the Qiagen OneStep RT-PCR kit. Most expanded thyroid clonotypes (frequency above 0.001) were also detected in blood, suggesting blood repertoires may reflect thyroid immune responses. A model built on a 13 V-J signature distinguished ophthalmopathy from stable hyperthyroidism, reaching around 87% sensitivity and about 81% specificity in cross-validation and 80%/75% in testing. During validation, the model predicted progression to ophthalmopathy a median of about 6.3 months ahead of onset, with almost 71% sensitivity and 72.22% specificity. To identify TCR V-J signatures that set the groups apart, the researchers used a discovery cohort of 90 to 100 patients, made up of roughly 40 with Graves' ophthalmopathy and some 58 with stable Graves' hyperthyroidism. Prospective prediction of ophthalmopathy was tested in an independent validation cohort consisting of fewer than 20 hyperthyroidism patients and 17 patients who later progressed to ophthalmopathy. The 95 to 100 discovery patients were divided at random into training and test sets in a 7:3 ratio. The study also compared thyroid tissue and blood T-cell repertoires from roughly six Graves' hyperthyroidism patients. Once sampling was done, hyperthyroidism patients were given methimazole at a starting dose of 30 mg daily, whereas ophthalmopathy patients were given high-dose intravenous methylprednisolone. Libraries were constructed in a second round of multiplex PCR, after which size selection and purification were performed. Sequencing of the libraries was done on an Illumina HiSeq2000 using paired-end 100 bp reads. SOAPnuke was used to process the raw data, removing reads that contained adapters or uncalled bases, had a mean Phred below 15, or lacked an exact match to the constant primer or identifier. High-quality paired reads were merged using COPE v1.2.5, and each unique nucleotide sequence was defined as a clonotype. MiTCR v1.1 was used to align clonotypes to the IMGT TRBV, TRBD and TRBJ reference segments. Only V-J combinations with frequency above 0.0001, covering 99% to 99.2% of repertoires, were analysed. A TCS score was defined as the ratio between F50 (clonal expansion) and ExV (chaos), using BLOSUM62-based TCRdist between CDR3 peptides within each V-J. Welch's t-statistics and random forest reduced several hundred V-J features to roughly 13, which were used in a naive Bayes classifier (R e1071). Sample size was not statistically predetermined, and blinding of investigators to group allocation was not performed. TCR Vbeta CDR3 sequencing of roughly 140 peripheral blood samples (approximately 44 ophthalmopathy, about 74 hyperthyroidism and roughly 17 progressor patients) is reported in the paper.

Here the sequenced sample was peripheral blood mononuclear cells (PBMCs), taken at new diagnosis, from a patient treated with antithyroid drugs. The sequence joins TRBV12-3 or TRBV12-4 to TRBJ1-5, with a tentative D gene TRBD1 over 5 matching bases. The receptor was isolated from a man between 18 and 29 years old with Graves disease. Donor details come from another sample of the same person, matched by shared clones. The CDR3 reads as follows: CASSPPGTVRDQPQHF. The bases read TGTGCCAGCAGTCCTCCCGGGACGGTCAGAGATCAGCCCCAGCATTTT.